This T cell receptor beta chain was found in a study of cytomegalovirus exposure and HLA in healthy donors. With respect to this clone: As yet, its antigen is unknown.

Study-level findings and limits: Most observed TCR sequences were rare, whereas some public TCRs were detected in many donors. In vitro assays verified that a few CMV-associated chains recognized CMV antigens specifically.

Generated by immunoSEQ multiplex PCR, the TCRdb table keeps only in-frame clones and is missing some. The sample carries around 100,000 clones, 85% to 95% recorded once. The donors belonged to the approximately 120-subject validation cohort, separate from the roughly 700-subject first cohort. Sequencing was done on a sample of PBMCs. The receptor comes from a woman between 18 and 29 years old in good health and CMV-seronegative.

The CDR3 bases are TGTGCCAGCGGAGGCGGGAGGGCGGATACGCAGTATTTT. This encodes CASGGGRADTQYF. The chain links TRBV2 to TRBJ2-3; 9 bases fit TRBD2. CDR1 and CDR2 (germline): SNHLY, FYNNEI. The CDR3 extends over 13 amino acids. With 8 bases clipped from V and 6 bases from J, the junction kept 6 bases outside the gene matches.